Presented here are 24 T cell receptor beta chains from one specimen sequenced in a study of T cell responses to AZD1222 COVID-19 vaccine. Only in-frame clones appear in the TCRdb table, and some are missing; sequencing was by immunoSEQ multiplex PCR. The sample holds approximately 160,000 clones; around 94% are singletons and the top ten take roughly 4.6%. Sequencing used peripheral blood, obtained 28 days after the second AZD1222 dose. Every receptor here comes from an adult who received the AZD1222 COVID-19 vaccine.

The chain employs TRBV6-5 and TRBJ1-6; D may be TRBD1 (5 bases). V was pared by 6 bases and J by 10 bases, with 13 bases between. Germline V gene data show CDR1 as MNHEY and CDR2 as SVGAGI. The CDR3 has 13 amino acids. The DNA for the CDR3 is TGTGCCAGCAGCCGCAGGGATACCTCACCCCTCCACTTT. This encodes CASSRRDTSPLHF.

This chain joins TRBV12-5 and TRBJ1-1; 8 bases match TRBD1. Unmatched junction bases numbered 17, after V lost 3 bases and J lost 5 bases. The CDR3 runs 18 residues. Germline CDR1 LGHNT, CDR2 FRNRAP. The CDR3 DNA reads TGTGCTAGTGGTTTTCTTCTCGATGGCAGGGGGCACGGGACTGAAGCTTTCTTT. This translates into CASGFLLDGRGHGTEAFF. The entire variable domain, with the rest obtained from reference TRBV12-5 and TRBJ1-1, is as follows: DARVTQTPRHKVTEMGQEVTMRCQPILGHNTVFWYRQTMMQGLELLAYFRNRAPLDDSGMPKDRFSAEMPDATLATLKIQPSEPRDSAVYFCASGFLLDGRGHGTEAFFGQGTRLTVV.

V usage is TRBV29-1 and J usage is TRBJ2-2; 11 bases are a match to TRBD2. The trim removed 6 bases at V and 10 bases at J, leaving 16 bases unmatched. Germline CDR1 is SQVTM and CDR2 is ANQGSEA. This CDR3 contains 16 residues. The CDR3, as DNA: TGCAGCGTGGCCGGGACTAGCGGCTTGGAACACTCGGAGCTGTTTTTT. This encodes CSVAGTSGLEHSELFF.

This chain joins TRBV5-1 and TRBJ1-6; 8 bases match TRBD1. The V and J ends lost 1 base and 3 bases, in that order; junction bases with no gene match: 0. Germline loops: CDR1 SGHRS, CDR2 YFSETQ. CDR3 size: 15 residues. DNA of the CDR3: TGCGCCAGCAGCTTGACAGGGGGCTATAATTCACCCCTCCACTTT. Encoded protein: CASSLTGGYNSPLHF.

V gene TRBV28 combines with J gene TRBJ2-2; D ambiguous. Germline lookup yields CDR1 MDHEN and CDR2 SYDVKM. V lost 4 bases to trimming and J lost 1 base, with 7 bases between them. This CDR3 spans 14 amino acids. The CDR3 spells CASSYVWNTGELFF. The CDR3 coding sequence is TGTGCCAGCAGTTACGTTTGGAACACCGGGGAGCTGTTTTTT.

The chain recombines TRBV5-4 with TRBJ2-7, with TRBD1 matching over 9 bases. V shed 2 bases and J 4 bases; nucleotides not matched to a gene: 7. Germline loops: CDR1 SGHNT, CDR2 YYREEE (reference sequence). The CDR3 consists of 15 residues. CDR3 DNA: TGTGCCAGCAGCTTAAGGGGACAGGGTTTATACGAGCAGTACTTC. It encodes CASSLRGQGLYEQYF.

The chain couples TRBV7-8 to TRBJ2-5; D may be TRBD2 (5 bases). Trimming took 5 bases from V and 5 from J, leaving 18 bases between them. The CDR3 totals 15 residues. CDR1 is SGHVS and CDR2 is FQNEAQ in the germline V gene. CDR3: CASSGLTRIPETQYF. CDR3 in DNA: TGTGCCAGCAGCGGTCTAACTAGAATCCCCGAGACCCAGTACTTC.

This rearrangement joins TRBV10-2 to TRBJ1-5; the D is unclear. The germline V gene has CDR1 WSHSY and CDR2 SAAADI. The CDR3 totals 15 residues. Trimming stripped 7 bases from V and 0 bases from J, with 13 bases between. The chain's CDR3 is CASTPKAYSNQPQHF. The CDR3 DNA is TGCGCCAGCACCCCCAAGGCTTATAGCAATCAGCCCCAGCATTTT.

DNA of the CDR3: TGCGCCAGCAGGGATCCTTTAGCCAAAAACATTCAGTACTTC. It yields the protein CASRDPLAKNIQYF. The chain couples TRBV5-1 to TRBJ2-4; D not resolved. Germline CDR1 SGHRS, CDR2 YFSETQ. The CDR3 length is 14 residues. The ends were cut back, 5 bases at V and 0 bases at J, with 9 bases in the middle.

The rearrangement uses TRBV20-1 and TRBJ2-6; 9 nucleotides line up with TRBD1. The CDR3 sequence is 18 residues long. CDR1 is DFQATT and CDR2 is SNEGSKA in the germline V gene (reference sequence). V dropped 3 bases and J dropped 0; count of bases not matched to a gene: 9. In nucleotides, the CDR3 is TGCAGTGCTAGTGGGCTGACAGGGGGTTCCTCTGGGGCCAACGTCCTGACTTTC. Translation gives CSASGLTGGSSGANVLTF.

This chain joins TRBV7-8 and TRBJ2-1, with a weak D call TRBD2 (5 bases). Trimming shortened V by 0 bases and J by 5 bases, and 17 bases separated the two germline ends. The CDR3 has 17 amino acids. CDR1 and CDR2 from the germline V gene are SGHVS and FQNEAQ. The CDR3 here is CASSLAPPRGTHNEQFF. The CDR3 nucleotides read TGTGCCAGCAGCTTAGCCCCACCCCGGGGAACACACAATGAGCAGTTCTTC.

The chain recombines TRBV5-1 with TRBJ1-3; no definite D call. Looked up from germline, CDR1 is SGHRS and CDR2 is YFSETQ. The CDR3 runs 14 residues. With 7 bases removed from V and 4 bases from J, the gap between germline ends came to 15 bases. CDR3 sequence: CASSLESIGNTIYF. The CDR3 region has the DNA TGCGCCAGCTCCTTGGAGTCCATAGGAAACACCATATATTTT.

The chain is built from TRBV7-9 and TRBJ2-3, with D unclear. Trimming took 4 bases from V and 0 from J, leaving 14 bases between them. The CDR3 is 16 amino acids. The germline gives CDR1 SEHNR, CDR2 FQNEAQ (reference sequence). The CDR3 here is CASSSPHLISTDTQYF. The CDR3 DNA sequence: TGTGCCAGCAGCTCACCACATCTAATAAGCACAGATACGCAGTATTTT.

The chain uses TRBV7-8 and TRBJ2-4; D is undetermined. CDR3 length equals 14 residues. Germline V CDR1 and CDR2: SGHVS, FQNEAQ. V was clipped by 1 base and J by 0 bases, with 4 bases between them. In DNA, the CDR3 is TGTGCCAGCAGCTTAGAAGTAGCCAAAAACATTCAGTACTTC. Protein product: CASSLEVAKNIQYF.

The chain carries TRBV2 and TRBJ2-1; D remains ambiguous. The CDR3 is 11 amino acids. V dropped 4 bases and J dropped 12 bases, with 10 bases sitting between them. Germline V gene lookup returns CDR1 SNHLY and CDR2 FYNNEI. The CDR3 DNA is TGTGCCAGCAGTGTGGAGCGCGTGCAGTTCTTC. It yields the protein CASSVERVQFF.

The rearrangement links TRBV7-8 to TRBJ2-5, with 8 bases aligning to TRBD1. V shed 5 bases, J shed 1 base, and the junction held 3 bases outside the gene matches. The length of the CDR3 is 14 residues. CDR1 SGHVS and CDR2 FQNEAQ come from the germline V gene. The CDR3 sequence is CASSLGTGQETQYF. CDR3 sequence (DNA): TGTGCCAGCAGCCTCGGGACAGGCCAAGAGACCCAGTACTTC.

The genes are TRBV30 and TRBJ2-4; the D call may be TRBD1 or TRBD2 (5 bases each). CDR1 and CDR2 from the germline V gene are GTSNPN and SVGIG (reference sequence). The V end was cut by 4 bases, the J end by 0 bases, with 7 bases between. This CDR3 has 13 amino acids. CDR3 sequence: CAWKGTAKNIQYF. In DNA, the CDR3 is TGTGCCTGGAAGGGGACAGCCAAAAACATTCAGTACTTC.

This clone was observed a few times. The V and J genes are TRBV2 and TRBJ1-1; D not resolved. Germline V CDR1 and CDR2: SNHLY, FYNNEI. V lost 2 bases to trimming and J lost 3 bases, with 13 bases between them. The CDR3 covers 15 residues. The CDR3 DNA sequence: TGTGCCAGCAGTGAATCCCAAACTAGGTACACTGAAGCTTTCTTT. Its protein product is CASSESQTRYTEAFF.

The V and J genes are TRBV5-5 and TRBJ2-7; D uncertain. CDR1 is SGHKS and CDR2 is YYEKEE in the germline V gene (reference sequence). This CDR3 spans 16 amino acids. Trimming stripped 4 bases from V and 3 bases from J, with 20 bases between. CDR3 nucleotides: TGTGCCAGCAGCACCGGCCCTTCCGCCGACATCTACGAGCAGTACTTC. Protein sequence: CASSTGPSADIYEQYF.

This rearrangement joins TRBV6-1 to TRBJ1-1; TRBD1 aligns across 9 bases. CDR1 MNHNS and CDR2 SASEGT come from the germline V gene. The CDR3 loop spans 14 amino acids. V lost 1 base, J lost 8 bases, and 5 bases stayed unmatched. In nucleotides, the CDR3 is TGTGCCAGCAGTGAAGGGAACAGGGGGCGGGAAGCTTTCTTT. Protein product: CASSEGNRGREAFF.

The chain links TRBV19 to TRBJ2-3; D uncertain. Deletions cut 2 bases from V and 0 bases from J, with 9 bases between. CDR3 size: 15 residues. The germline CDR1 and CDR2 sequences are LNHDA and SQIVND (reference sequence). The CDR3 reads CASSIWFRSTDTQYF. Written as DNA, the CDR3 is TGTGCCAGTAGTATATGGTTCAGGAGCACAGATACGCAGTATTTT.

The rearrangement joins TRBV4-2 to TRBJ1-2; D not certain. This CDR3 spans 16 amino acids. Germline V gene sequence: CDR1 LGHNA, CDR2 YNFKEQ. The V end was cut by 5 bases, the J end by 7 bases, with 23 bases between. The CDR3 loop reads CASSTPGLANVGGYTF. The CDR3 nucleotides are TGTGCCAGCAGCACACCCGGGCTAGCAAATGTGGGTGGCTACACCTTC.

The chain is built from TRBV19 and TRBJ2-7, with TRBD1 matching 9 bases. The length of the CDR3 is 14 residues. V shed 5 bases and J 2 bases; nucleotides not matched to a gene: 4. Germline V gene sequence: CDR1 LNHDA, CDR2 SQIVND (reference sequence). This chain's CDR3 is CASSSGQGTYEQYF. As DNA, the CDR3 is TGTGCCAGTAGTTCTGGACAGGGGACCTACGAGCAGTACTTC.

This sequence joins TRBV6-1 and TRBJ2-7, with D perhaps TRBD2 (5 bases). Germline V gene data show CDR1 as MNHNS and CDR2 as SASEGT. Trimming shortened V by 3 bases and J by 4 bases, and 16 bases separated the two germline ends. This CDR3 comprises 15 residues. Written as DNA, the CDR3 is TGTGCCAGCAGTGATCTGGGCGGGCTAGCATACGAGCAGTACTTC. This translates into CASSDLGGLAYEQYF.